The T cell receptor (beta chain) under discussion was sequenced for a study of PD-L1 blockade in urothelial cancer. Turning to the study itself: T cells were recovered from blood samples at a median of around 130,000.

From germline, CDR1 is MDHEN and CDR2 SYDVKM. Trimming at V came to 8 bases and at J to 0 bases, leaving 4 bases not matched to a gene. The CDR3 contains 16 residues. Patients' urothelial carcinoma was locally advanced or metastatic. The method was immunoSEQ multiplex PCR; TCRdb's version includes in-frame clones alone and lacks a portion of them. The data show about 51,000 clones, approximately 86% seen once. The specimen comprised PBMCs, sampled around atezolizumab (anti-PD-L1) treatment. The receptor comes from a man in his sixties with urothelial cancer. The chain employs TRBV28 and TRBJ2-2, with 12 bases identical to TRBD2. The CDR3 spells CASVASGRANTGELFF. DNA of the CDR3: TGTGCCAGCGTCGCTAGCGGGAGGGCGAACACCGGGGAGCTGTTTTTT.